This T cell receptor (beta chain) is drawn from a study of T cells in Graves' hyperthyroidism and ophthalmopathy. This clonotype was observed a few times. Diagnosis of hyperthyroidism was new in patients aged 18 to 65, and its duration was under 2 months. The PBMCs were sourced from fresh peripheral blood (about 9.6 ml). RNA transcripts were the template for amplifying TCR beta CDR3 regions. A first-round RT-PCR of the TCR CDR3 used the HTBI primer set. TCRdb fed the multiplex PCR reads into MiXCR, producing one record per CDR3 protein. In the table there are about 590,000 distinct CDR3 sequences, about a sixth of which are singletons. Germline V gene data show CDR1 as MNHNY and CDR2 as SVGAGI (reference sequence). V shed 2 bases, J shed 7 bases, and the junction held 6 bases outside the gene matches. The CDR3 length is 15 residues.

The sample was blood. The chain links TRBV6-6 to TRBJ1-2; 11 nucleotides agree with TRBD1. This receptor was identified in a woman aged 30 to 39 with Graves' hyperthyroidism. The CDR3 protein is CASSYPVGTGGGYTF. The DNA for the CDR3 is TGTGCCAGCAGTTACCCGGTCGGGACAGGGGGTGGCTACACCTTC.